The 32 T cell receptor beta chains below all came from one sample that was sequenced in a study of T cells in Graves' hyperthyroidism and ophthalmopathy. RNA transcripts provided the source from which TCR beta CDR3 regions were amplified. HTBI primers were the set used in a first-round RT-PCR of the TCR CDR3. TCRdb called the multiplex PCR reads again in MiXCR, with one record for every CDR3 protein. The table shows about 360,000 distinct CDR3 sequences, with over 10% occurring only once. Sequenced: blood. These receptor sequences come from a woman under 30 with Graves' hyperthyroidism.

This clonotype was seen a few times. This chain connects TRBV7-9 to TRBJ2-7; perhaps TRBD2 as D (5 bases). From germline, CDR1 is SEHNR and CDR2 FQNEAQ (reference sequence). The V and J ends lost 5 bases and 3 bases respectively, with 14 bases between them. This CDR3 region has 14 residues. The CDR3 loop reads CASSGDGILYEQYF. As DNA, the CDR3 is TGTGCCAGCAGCGGCGACGGGATACTCTACGAGCAGTACTTC.

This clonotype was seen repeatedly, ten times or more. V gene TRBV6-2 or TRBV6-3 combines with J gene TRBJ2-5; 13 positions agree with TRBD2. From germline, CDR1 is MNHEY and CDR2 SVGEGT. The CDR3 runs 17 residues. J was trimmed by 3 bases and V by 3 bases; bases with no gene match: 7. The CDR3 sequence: CASSYRRTSGSKETQYF. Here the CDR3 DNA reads TGTGCCAGCAGTTATCGCCGGACTAGCGGGAGTAAAGAGACCCAGTACTTC.

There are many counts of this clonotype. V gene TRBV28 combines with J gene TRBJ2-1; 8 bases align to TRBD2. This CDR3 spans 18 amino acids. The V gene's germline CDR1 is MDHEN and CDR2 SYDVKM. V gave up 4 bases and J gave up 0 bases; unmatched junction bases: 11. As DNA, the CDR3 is TGTGCCAGCAGTTCCCCACTTAGCGGGAAGAGCTCCTACAATGAGCAGTTCTTC. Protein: CASSSPLSGKSSYNEQFF.

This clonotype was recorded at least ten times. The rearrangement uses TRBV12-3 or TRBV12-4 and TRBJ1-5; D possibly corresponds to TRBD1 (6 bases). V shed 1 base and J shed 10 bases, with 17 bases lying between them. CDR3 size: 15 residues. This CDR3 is CASSLVQGGAEPQHF. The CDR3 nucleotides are TGTGCCAGCAGTTTAGTACAGGGAGGGGCGGAACCCCAGCATTTT.

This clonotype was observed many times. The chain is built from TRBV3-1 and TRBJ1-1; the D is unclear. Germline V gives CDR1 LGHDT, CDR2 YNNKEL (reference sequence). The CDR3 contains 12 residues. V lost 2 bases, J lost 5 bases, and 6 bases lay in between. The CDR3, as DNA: TGTGCCAGCAGCCAATCGGGAACTGAAGCTTTCTTT. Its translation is CASSQSGTEAFF.

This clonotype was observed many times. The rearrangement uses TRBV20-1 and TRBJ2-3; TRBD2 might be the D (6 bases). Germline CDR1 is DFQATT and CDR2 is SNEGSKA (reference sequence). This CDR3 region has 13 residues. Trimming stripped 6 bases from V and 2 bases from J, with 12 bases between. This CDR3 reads CSAPGLNTDTQYF. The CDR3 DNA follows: TGCAGTGCCCCGGGACTGAACACAGATACGCAGTATTTT.

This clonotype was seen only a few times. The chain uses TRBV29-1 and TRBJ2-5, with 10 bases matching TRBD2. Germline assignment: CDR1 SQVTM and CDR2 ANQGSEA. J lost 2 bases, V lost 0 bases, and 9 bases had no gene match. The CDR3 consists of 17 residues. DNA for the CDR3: TGCAGCGTTGAAGATGATAGGCCAGCGGGGGGGCAAGAGACCCAGTACTTC. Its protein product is CSVEDDRPAGGQETQYF. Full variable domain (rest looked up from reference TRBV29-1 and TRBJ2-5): SAVISQKPSRDICQRGTSLTIQCQVDSQVTMMFWYRQQPGQSLTLIATANQGSEATYESGFVIDKFPISRPNLTFSTLTVSNMSPEDSSIYLCSVEDDRPAGGQETQYFGPGTRLLVL.

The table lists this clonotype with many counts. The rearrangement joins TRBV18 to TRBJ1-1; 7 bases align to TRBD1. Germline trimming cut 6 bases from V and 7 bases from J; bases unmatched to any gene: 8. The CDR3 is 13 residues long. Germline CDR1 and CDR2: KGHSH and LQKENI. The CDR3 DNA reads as TGTGCCAGCTCCCTCGGGACAGCTCGTGAAGCTTTCTTT. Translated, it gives CASSLGTAREAFF.

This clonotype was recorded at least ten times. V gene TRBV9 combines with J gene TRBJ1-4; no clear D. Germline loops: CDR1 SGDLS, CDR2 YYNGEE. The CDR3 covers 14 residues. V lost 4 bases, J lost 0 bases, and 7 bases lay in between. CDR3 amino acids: CASSPDATNEKLFF. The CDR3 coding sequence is TGTGCCAGCAGCCCCGATGCAACTAATGAAAAACTGTTTTTT.

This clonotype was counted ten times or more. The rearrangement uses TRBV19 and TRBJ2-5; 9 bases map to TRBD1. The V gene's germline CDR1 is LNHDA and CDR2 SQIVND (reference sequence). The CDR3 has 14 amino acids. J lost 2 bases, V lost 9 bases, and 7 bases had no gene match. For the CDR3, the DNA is TGTGCCAGCTCCGGCGGGACAGGGCAAGAGACCCAGTACTTC. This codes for CASSGGTGQETQYF.

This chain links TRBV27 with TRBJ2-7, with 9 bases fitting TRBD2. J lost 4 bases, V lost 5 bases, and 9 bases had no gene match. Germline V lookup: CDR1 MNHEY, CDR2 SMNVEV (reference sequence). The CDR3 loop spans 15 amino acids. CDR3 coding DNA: TGTGCCAGCAGTCCTTTAGCGGGAGACTTTTACGAGCAGTACTTC. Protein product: CASSPLAGDFYEQYF.

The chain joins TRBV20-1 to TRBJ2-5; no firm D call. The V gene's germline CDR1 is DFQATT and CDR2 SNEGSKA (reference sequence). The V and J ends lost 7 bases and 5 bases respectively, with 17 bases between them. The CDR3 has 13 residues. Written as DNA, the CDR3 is TGCAGTGTTAAAGGACGGCTCCGGGAGACCCAGTACTTC. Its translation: CSVKGRLRETQYF.

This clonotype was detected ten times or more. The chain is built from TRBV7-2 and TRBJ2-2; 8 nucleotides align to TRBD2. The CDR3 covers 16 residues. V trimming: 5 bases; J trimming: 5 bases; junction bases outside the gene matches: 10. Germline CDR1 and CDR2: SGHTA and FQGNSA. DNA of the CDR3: TGTGCCAGCAGCCCCAACGGCGGGGGGTGGACCGGGGAGCTGTTTTTT. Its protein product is CASSPNGGGWTGELFF.

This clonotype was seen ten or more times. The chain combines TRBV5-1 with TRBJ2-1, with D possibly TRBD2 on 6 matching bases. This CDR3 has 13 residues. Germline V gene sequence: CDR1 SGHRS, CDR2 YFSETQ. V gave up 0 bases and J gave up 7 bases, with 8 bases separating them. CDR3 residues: CASSLGGANEQFF. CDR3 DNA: TGCGCCAGCAGCTTGGGCGGGGCAAATGAGCAGTTCTTC.

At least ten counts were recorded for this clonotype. CDR3 sequence (DNA): TGTGCCAGCAGCCTGACAGGGGTCGGCAATCAGCCCCAGCATTTT. This gives the protein CASSLTGVGNQPQHF. This chain connects TRBV27 to TRBJ1-5; 8 nucleotides match TRBD1. V lost 6 bases to trimming and J lost 2 bases; unmatched junction nucleotides: 6. Per germline, CDR1 MNHEY and CDR2 SMNVEV (reference sequence). CDR3 length: 15 amino acids.

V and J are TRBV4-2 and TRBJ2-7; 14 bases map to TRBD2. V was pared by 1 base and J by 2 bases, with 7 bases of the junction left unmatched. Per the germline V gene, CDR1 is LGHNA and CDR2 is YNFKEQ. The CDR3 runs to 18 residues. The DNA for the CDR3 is TGTGCCAGCAGCCAAGGACTAGCGGGGGGGCCTAACCCCTACGAGCAGTACTTC. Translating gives CASSQGLAGGPNPYEQYF.

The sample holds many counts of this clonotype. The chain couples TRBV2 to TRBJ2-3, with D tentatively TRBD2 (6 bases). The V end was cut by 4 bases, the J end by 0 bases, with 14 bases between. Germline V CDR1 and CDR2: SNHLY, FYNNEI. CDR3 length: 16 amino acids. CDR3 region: CASSGASASSTDTQYF. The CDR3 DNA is TGTGCCAGCAGTGGGGCTAGCGCCAGTAGCACAGATACGCAGTATTTT.

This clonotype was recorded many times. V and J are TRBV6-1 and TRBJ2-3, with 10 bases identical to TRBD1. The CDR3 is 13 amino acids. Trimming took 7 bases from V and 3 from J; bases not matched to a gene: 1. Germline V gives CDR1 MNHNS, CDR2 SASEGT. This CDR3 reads CASMGQGTDTQYF. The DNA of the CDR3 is TGTGCCAGCATGGGACAGGGGACAGATACGCAGTATTTT.

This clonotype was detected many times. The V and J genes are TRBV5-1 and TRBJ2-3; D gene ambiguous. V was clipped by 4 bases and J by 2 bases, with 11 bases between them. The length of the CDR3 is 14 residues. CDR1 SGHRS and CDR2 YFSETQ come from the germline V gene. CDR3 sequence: CASSLEAYTDTQYF. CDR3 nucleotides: TGCGCCAGCAGCCTTGAAGCTTACACAGATACGCAGTATTTT.

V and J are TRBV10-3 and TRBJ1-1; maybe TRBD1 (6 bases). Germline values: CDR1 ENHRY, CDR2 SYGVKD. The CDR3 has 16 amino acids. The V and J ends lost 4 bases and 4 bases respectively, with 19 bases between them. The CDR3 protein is CAISAERGAGVTEAFF. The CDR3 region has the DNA TGTGCCATCAGTGCTGAACGAGGGGCAGGGGTCACTGAAGCTTTCTTT.

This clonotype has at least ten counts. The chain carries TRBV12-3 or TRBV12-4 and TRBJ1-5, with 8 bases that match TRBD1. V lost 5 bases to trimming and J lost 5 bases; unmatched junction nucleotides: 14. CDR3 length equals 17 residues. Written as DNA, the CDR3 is TGTGCCAGCAGTCCCCGGGGGACAGGCCTCCTTTATCAGCCCCAGCATTTT. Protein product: CASSPRGTGLLYQPQHF.

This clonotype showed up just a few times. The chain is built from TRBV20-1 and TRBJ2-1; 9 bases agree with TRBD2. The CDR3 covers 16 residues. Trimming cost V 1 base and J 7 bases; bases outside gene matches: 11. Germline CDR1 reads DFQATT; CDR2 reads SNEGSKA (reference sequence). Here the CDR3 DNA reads TGCAGTGCTAGAGTGGTGGGCGGGAGGGCTGGGAATGAGCAGTTCTTC. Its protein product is CSARVVGGRAGNEQFF.

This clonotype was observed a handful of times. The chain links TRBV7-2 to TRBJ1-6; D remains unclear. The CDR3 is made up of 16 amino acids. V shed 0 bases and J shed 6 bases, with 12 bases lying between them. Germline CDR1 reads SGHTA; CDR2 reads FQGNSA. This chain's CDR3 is CASSLAGYRVNSPLHF. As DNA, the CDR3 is TGTGCCAGCAGCTTAGCAGGGTATAGGGTTAATTCACCCCTCCACTTT.

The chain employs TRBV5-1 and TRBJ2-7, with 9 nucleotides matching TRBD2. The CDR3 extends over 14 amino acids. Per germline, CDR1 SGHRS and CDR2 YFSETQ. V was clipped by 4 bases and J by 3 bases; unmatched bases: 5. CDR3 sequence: CASSPGGGDYEQYF. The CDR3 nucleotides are TGCGCCAGCAGCCCGGGCGGGGGGGACTACGAGCAGTACTTC. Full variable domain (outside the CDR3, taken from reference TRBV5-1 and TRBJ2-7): KAGVTQTPRYLIKTRGQQVTLSCSPISGHRSVSWYQQTPGQGLQFLFEYFSETQRNKGNFPGRFSGRQFSNSRSEMNVSTLELGDSALYLCASSPGGGDYEQYFGPGTRLTVT.

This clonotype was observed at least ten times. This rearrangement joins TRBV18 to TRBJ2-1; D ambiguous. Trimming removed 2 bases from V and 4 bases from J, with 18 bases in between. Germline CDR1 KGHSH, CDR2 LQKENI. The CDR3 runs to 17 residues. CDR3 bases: TGTGCCAGCTCACCAAAGACTGGACGAGGTACATACAATGAGCAGTTCTTC. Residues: CASSPKTGRGTYNEQFF.

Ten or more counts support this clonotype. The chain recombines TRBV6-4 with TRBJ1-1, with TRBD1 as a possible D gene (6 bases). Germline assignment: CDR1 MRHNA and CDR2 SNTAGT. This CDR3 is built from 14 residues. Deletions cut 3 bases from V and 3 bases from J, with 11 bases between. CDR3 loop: CASSEGGHDTEAFF. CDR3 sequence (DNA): TGTGCCAGCAGTGAAGGGGGGCACGACACTGAAGCTTTCTTT.

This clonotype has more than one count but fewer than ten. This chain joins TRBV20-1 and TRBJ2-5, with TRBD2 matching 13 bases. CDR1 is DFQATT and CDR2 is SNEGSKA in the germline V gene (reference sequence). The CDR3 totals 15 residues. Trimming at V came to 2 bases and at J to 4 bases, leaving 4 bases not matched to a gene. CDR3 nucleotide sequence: TGCAGTGCTAGAACCCGGACTAGCGGGGGAGAGACCCAGTACTTC. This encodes CSARTRTSGGETQYF.

This chain's CDR3 is CASSIWGLAGVGSYNEQFF. DNA of the CDR3: TGTGCCAGTAGTATATGGGGATTAGCGGGAGTCGGGTCCTACAATGAGCAGTTCTTC. The V gene is TRBV19, the J gene TRBJ2-1, with 9 bases that match TRBD2. In germline, CDR1 is LNHDA, CDR2 SQIVND (reference sequence). This CDR3 is built from 19 residues. J lost 1 base, V lost 2 bases, and 12 bases had no gene match.

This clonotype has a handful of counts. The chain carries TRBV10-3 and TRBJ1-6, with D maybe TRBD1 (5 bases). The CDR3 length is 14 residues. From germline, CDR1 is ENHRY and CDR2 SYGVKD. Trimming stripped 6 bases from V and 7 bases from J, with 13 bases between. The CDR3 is CAISQGVNNSPLHF. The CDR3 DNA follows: TGTGCCATCAGCCAGGGAGTGAACAATTCACCCCTCCACTTT.

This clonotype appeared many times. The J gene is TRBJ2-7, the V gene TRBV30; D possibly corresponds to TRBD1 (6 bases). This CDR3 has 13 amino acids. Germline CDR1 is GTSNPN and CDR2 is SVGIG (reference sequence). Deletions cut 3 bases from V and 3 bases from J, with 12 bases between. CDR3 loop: CAWRRQGFYEQYF. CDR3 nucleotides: TGTGCCTGGAGACGGCAGGGGTTCTACGAGCAGTACTTC.

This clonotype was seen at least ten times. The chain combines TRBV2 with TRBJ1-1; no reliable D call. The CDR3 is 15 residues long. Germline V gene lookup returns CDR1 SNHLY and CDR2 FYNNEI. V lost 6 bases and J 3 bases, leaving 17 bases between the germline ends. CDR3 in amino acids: CASRARSLRHTEAFF. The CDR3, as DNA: TGTGCCAGCAGAGCCCGGAGCCTCAGGCACACTGAAGCTTTCTTT.

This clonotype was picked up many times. In DNA, the CDR3 is TGTGCCAGCAGCTCACCCGGGACAGCGAATGAAAAACTGTTTTTT. Translated, it gives CASSSPGTANEKLFF. This chain connects TRBV7-9 to TRBJ1-4; 7 bases are a match to TRBD1. This CDR3 contains 15 residues. From germline, CDR1 is SEHNR and CDR2 FQNEAQ (reference sequence). V dropped 4 bases and J dropped 5; count of bases not matched to a gene: 7.